This TCR beta chain was sequenced in a study of blood T cell repertoires in COVID-19. Study background: Donors in the United States, Italy and Spain gave samples during acute or convalescent COVID-19. T cells, B-cell-depleted T cells, or PBMCs supplied cDNA or gDNA.

Trimming removed 2 bases at V and 5 bases at J, with 10 bases between. The CDR3 loop spans 13 amino acids. Per the germline V gene, CDR1 is MNHNY and CDR2 is SVGAGI (reference sequence). Source study methods: For nucleated cells, counts were estimated from reference gene primer amplification. Using immunoSEQ multiplex PCR, the repertoire was profiled, and TCRdb retains in-frame clones only, with some absent. The V and J calls and clone size are taken from that table; D and trimming were inferred from the DNA. The profile shows roughly 50,000 clones, 85% to 95% of them singletons. This clone appeared once.

The sequence was collected from a man aged 50 to 60 with acute or convalescent COVID-19. The chain joins TRBV6-6 to TRBJ2-7, with D unresolved. Sequenced sample: peripheral blood. DNA of the CDR3: TGTGCCAGCAGTTACCCCCCGTTTAACGAGCAGTACTTC. Protein: CASSYPPFNEQYF.